This T cell receptor beta chain was captured in a study of monozygotic twins with inflammatory bowel disease. Findings and limits, study-wide: Healthy twins showed more clonotype sharing with others than IBD patients, especially patients with disease activity. The data offered no way to tell different T cell subtypes apart.

In the case of this clonotype: No antigen is known for it.

TCRdb reprocessed the 5' RACE reads, keeping one entry per CDR3 protein, no DNA. The sample data list a few hundred thousand distinct CDR3 sequences. The CDR3 sequence is 17 residues long. From germline, CDR1 is SGHKS and CDR2 YYEKEE (reference sequence). This TCR was recovered from a human donor with ulcerative colitis or Crohn's disease, or a healthy co-twin of an affected twin (not recorded which). The V gene is TRBV5-5, the J gene TRBJ2-3; absent DNA, TCRdb's TRBD1 call cannot be checked. The sample comprised blood. CDR3 residues: CASSSPGGRVSTDTQYF.